This is a list of T cell receptor beta chains from one sample in a study of shared clonotypes between healthy human individuals. Produced via immunoSEQ multiplex PCR; TCRdb's table is partial and in-frame only. The sample consists of fewer than 2.5 million clones, over 85% of them appearing once. Sequencing was done on a sample of naive CD4+ T cells from PBMCs. The receptors come from a man younger than 35 in good health. Some clones in this sample may be carry-over from other donors' samples. CDR3s include the opening cysteine and the closing phenylalanine or tryptophan. Each record gives: D gene, V gene, clone size, J gene, CDR3 DNA, CDR3 protein. The D gene is left open where the match is weak. Clone sizes are given selectively: once, few, many, or a class where the clone is expanded.

-	TRBV11-3	-	TRBJ2-3	TGTGCCAGCAGCTCGTGGACAGCAGATACGCAGTATTTT	CASSSWTADTQYF
TRBD2	TRBV9	-	TRBJ2-3	TGTGCCAGCAGCCAAACTAGCGCAGATACGCAGTATTTT	CASSQTSADTQYF
TRBD2	TRBV7-3	-	TRBJ2-3	TGTGCCAGCAGCTGGGCGGGAGCAGATACGCAGTATTTT	CASSWAGADTQYF
-	TRBV18	-	TRBJ2-7	TGTGCCAGCTCACACAGGACCCCGGGACTGTCCTACGAGCAGTACTTC	CASSHRTPGLSYEQYF
TRBD1	TRBV28	-	TRBJ2-6	TGTGCCAGTGCTGACAGGGGGAACTCTGGGGCCAACGTCCTGACTTTC	CASADRGNSGANVLTF
-	TRBV4-1	once	TRBJ1-1	TGCGCCAGCACTCGTAGCGGGGACGGCGGGCTCGGGGGCTTTAGTCGAGCTTTCTTT	CASTRSGDGGLGGFSRAFF
-	TRBV5-1	-	TRBJ2-7	TGCGCCAGCAGATCCCCAGGTGCCTACGAGCAGTACTTC	CASRSPGAYEQYF
TRBD1	TRBV5-1	-	TRBJ1-2	TGCGCCAGCAGCCTCCCTAACGATGGACAGGCGGTTTGGTATGGCTACACCTTC	CASSLPNDGQAVWYGYTF
-	TRBV7-8	-	TRBJ2-1	TGTGCCAGCAGTCACAATGAGCAGTTCTTC	CASSHNEQFF
-	TRBV7-9	-	TRBJ1-2	TGTGCCAGCAGCTGGGCGAGAGCTAACTATGGCTACACCTTC	CASSWARANYGYTF
-	TRBV5-1	-	TRBJ2-7	TGCGCCAGCAGCTCGGACAGTTACGAGCAGTACTTC	CASSSDSYEQYF
-	TRBV19	once	TRBJ2-3	TGTGCCAGTTTGAGGGCCATTGGAATGGCAGATACGCAGTATTTT	CASLRAIGMADTQYF
-	TRBV5-1	-	TRBJ2-1	TGCGCCAGCAGCTCCCGGACTCTTACCTCCTACAATGAGCAGTTCTTC	CASSSRTLTSYNEQFF
-	TRBV13	-	TRBJ1-2	TGTGCCAGCAGCTTAGGGGGGGGCTATGGCTACACCTTC	CASSLGGGYGYTF
TRBD2	TRBV4-1	-	TRBJ2-6	TGCGCCAGCAGCCAAGGGACTAGCGGGAGTTCTGGGGCCAACGTCCTGACTTTC	CASSQGTSGSSGANVLTF
TRBD2	TRBV11-2	-	TRBJ2-2	TGTGCCAGCAGCCGCGGACTAGCTCACACCGGGGAGCTGTTTTTT	CASSRGLAHTGELFF
-	TRBV10-1	-	TRBJ1-1	TGCGCCAGCAGTGAGCGTCGGGGGGGCAGTGAAGCTTTCTTT	CASSERRGGSEAFF
-	TRBV27	-	TRBJ1-1	TGTGCCAGCGGCCGCGCTGAAGCTTTCTTT	CASGRAEAFF